This TCR beta chain was sequenced for a study of technical replicates of blood from a few donors. This CDR3 is 15 amino acids long. Germline trimming cut 6 bases from V and 6 bases from J; bases unmatched to any gene: 5. Germline V gene data show CDR1 as LNHDA and CDR2 as SQIVND (reference sequence). TCRdb keeps only in-frame clones here, not all; method: immunoSEQ multiplex PCR. The sample holds tens of thousands of clones; about 93% are singletons and the top ten take less than 5.5%. Input material: PBMCs. This clonotype originated in a human donor in good health. Some clones in this sample may be carry-over from other donors' samples. The chain carries TRBV19 and TRBJ1-6; 10 nucleotides align to TRBD1. The chain's CDR3 is CASSPRTGGNSPLHF. The CDR3, as DNA: TGTGCCAGTAGCCCCCGGACAGGGGGTAATTCACCCCTCCACTTT.